The present entry profiles one T cell receptor beta chain with its context. This entry belongs to a study of blood T cell repertoires in COVID-19. In the study overall: Spain, Italy and the United States supplied samples that represented acute and convalescent COVID-19.

The CDR3 runs 16 residues. CDR1 is MNHEY, CDR2 SMNVEV, per germline (reference sequence). V dropped 2 bases and J dropped 3; count of bases not matched to a gene: 6. Here immunoSEQ multiplex PCR was the method, and the copy in TCRdb shows in-frame clones only, minus some. Altogether some 200,000 clones are present, 85% being singletons, with the ten largest covering 0.9% to 0.95%. Patients in Seattle were enrolled during active infection, then followed longitudinally. The sequence was collected from a man in his 60s with COVID-19, enrolled during active disease. What was sequenced was peripheral blood. V gene TRBV27 combines with J gene TRBJ2-3, with 9 bases that match TRBD2. The CDR3 DNA follows: TGTGCCAGCAGTTTACCTACGACTAGCGGTACAGATACGCAGTATTTT. Residues: CASSLPTTSGTDTQYF.